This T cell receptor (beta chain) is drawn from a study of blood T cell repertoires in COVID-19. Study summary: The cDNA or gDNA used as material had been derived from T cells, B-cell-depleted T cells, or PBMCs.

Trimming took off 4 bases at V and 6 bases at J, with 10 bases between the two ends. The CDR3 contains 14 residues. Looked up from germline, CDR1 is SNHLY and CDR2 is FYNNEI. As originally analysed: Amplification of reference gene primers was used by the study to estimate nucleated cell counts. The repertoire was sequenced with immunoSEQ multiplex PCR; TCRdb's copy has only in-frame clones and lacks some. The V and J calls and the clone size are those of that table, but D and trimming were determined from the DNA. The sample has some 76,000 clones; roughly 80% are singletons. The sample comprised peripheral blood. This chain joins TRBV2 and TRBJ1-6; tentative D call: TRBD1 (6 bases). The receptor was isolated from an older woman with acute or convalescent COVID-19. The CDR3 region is CASSGRTANSPLHF. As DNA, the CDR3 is TGTGCCAGCAGTGGGAGGACAGCTAATTCACCCCTCCACTTT.